Below, 23 T cell receptor beta chains from the same sample are listed, as sequenced in a study of blood T cell repertoires in COVID-19. The method was immunoSEQ multiplex PCR; TCRdb's version includes in-frame clones alone and lacks a portion of them. Here the sample spans some 150,000 clones, roughly 87% being singletons. Sample: PBMCs or T cells enriched from blood (not recorded which). Every receptor here comes from a human donor with acute COVID-19. The donor label of this sample is uncertain.

This clone is a singleton in its sample. The gene calls are TRBV30 and TRBJ2-5; 10 nucleotides align to TRBD2. Germline V CDR1 and CDR2: GTSNPN, SVGIG (reference sequence). The V gene end was trimmed by 2 bases and the J gene end by 4 bases; junction bases not matched to a gene: 1. The CDR3 is 13 amino acids. The CDR3 region has the DNA TGTGCCTGGAGTTTAGCGGGGGGAGAGACCCAGTACTTC. This sequence encodes CAWSLAGGETQYF.

The J gene is TRBJ2-3, the V gene TRBV19, with D unresolved. The ends were cut back, 3 bases at V and 4 bases at J, with 14 bases in the middle. The germline V gene has CDR1 LNHDA and CDR2 SQIVND (reference sequence). The CDR3 consists of 15 residues. The CDR3 is CASSMAPRGPDTQYF. CDR3 nucleotide sequence: TGTGCCAGTAGTATGGCGCCTAGAGGTCCAGATACGCAGTATTTT.

Only one count was recorded for this clone. The DNA of the CDR3 is TGTGCCAGCAGTGACGGGATTCGCCAGCCCCAGCATTTT. Protein: CASSDGIRQPQHF. The gene calls are TRBV2 and TRBJ1-5, with no clear D. Trimming removed 3 bases from V and 7 bases from J, with 10 bases in between. Per germline, CDR1 SNHLY and CDR2 FYNNEI. The CDR3 runs 13 residues.

The rearrangement joins TRBV30 to TRBJ1-4; TRBD1 might be the D (6 bases). The CDR3 sequence is 14 residues long. Germline V gene sequence: CDR1 GTSNPN, CDR2 SVGIG (reference sequence). V was cut by 0 bases and J by 6 bases, with 11 bases left in between. CDR3 region: CAWSVKGVDEKLFF. Written as DNA, the CDR3 is TGTGCCTGGAGTGTTAAGGGGGTCGATGAAAAACTGTTTTTT.

The gene calls are TRBV2 and TRBJ1-1, with 7 bases aligning to TRBD1. Germline V gene lookup returns CDR1 SNHLY and CDR2 FYNNEI. The V segment lost 6 bases and the J segment 0 bases; nucleotides outside the gene matches: 4. This CDR3 is built from 14 residues. CDR3 nucleotides: TGTGCCAGCAGCCAGGGACAGTTGAACACTGAAGCTTTCTTT. It codes for CASSQGQLNTEAFF.

Here the CDR3 reads CAWSVGSGGANEQFF. The CDR3 DNA reads TGTGCCTGGAGTGTTGGTAGCGGGGGGGCAAATGAGCAGTTCTTC. The chain has TRBV30 and TRBJ2-1; 11 bases match TRBD2. Germline V gene lookup returns CDR1 GTSNPN and CDR2 SVGIG (reference sequence). V shed 0 bases and J 7 bases; nucleotides not matched to a gene: 5. The CDR3 covers 15 residues.

V is TRBV12-5 and J is TRBJ2-3, with TRBD2 matching over 15 bases. Looked up from germline, CDR1 is LGHNT and CDR2 is FRNRAP. The J segment lost 6 bases and the V segment lost 5 bases, leaving 6 bases of the junction unmatched. The CDR3 length is 16 residues. CDR3 sequence reads: CASGPGTSGGWDTQYF. CDR3 bases: TGTGCTAGTGGTCCCGGGACTAGCGGGGGGTGGGATACGCAGTATTTT. Complete variable domain (other parts from reference TRBV12-5 and TRBJ2-3): DARVTQTPRHKVTEMGQEVTMRCQPILGHNTVFWYRQTMMQGLELLAYFRNRAPLDDSGMPKDRFSAEMPDATLATLKIQPSEPRDSAVYFCASGPGTSGGWDTQYFGPGTRLTVL.

The sample holds a few counts of this clone. V and J are TRBV30 and TRBJ1-2; D is undetermined. Germline V gene sequence: CDR1 GTSNPN, CDR2 SVGIG (reference sequence). Trimming stripped 2 bases from V and 8 bases from J, with 9 bases between. The CDR3 is made up of 11 amino acids. CDR3 sequence (DNA): TGTGCCTGGAGTTCTGGAGCAGGCTACACCTTC. It yields the protein CAWSSGAGYTF.

There are a few counts of this clone. The chain employs TRBV24-1 and TRBJ1-5; D not resolved. CDR3 length: 13 amino acids. Germline V gene lookup returns CDR1 KGHDR and CDR2 SFDVKD. V was shortened by 4 bases and J by 2 bases, with 5 bases between the two germline ends. The CDR3 DNA sequence: TGTGCCACCAGTGACGGAGGCAATCAGCCCCAGCATTTT. This gives the protein CATSDGGNQPQHF.

The count of this clone is one. The chain combines TRBV6-5 with TRBJ1-4; the D is unclear. Trimming took 6 bases from V and 5 from J, leaving 10 bases between them. Germline V lookup: CDR1 MNHEY, CDR2 SVGAGI. The CDR3 spans 13 residues. The CDR3 DNA sequence: TGTGCCAGCAGCCGGGGAGACAATGAAAAACTGTTTTTT. As protein: CASSRGDNEKLFF.

The genes are TRBV19 and TRBJ1-2; 8 bases align to TRBD1. The junction had 12 bases not matched to a gene; V was cut back by 4 bases and J by 8 bases. Germline V gives CDR1 LNHDA, CDR2 SQIVND (reference sequence). This CDR3 is 15 amino acids long. The CDR3 nucleotides read TGTGCCAGTAGTACCCACGAACCGGGACAGGAAGGCTACACCTTC. Amino acid sequence: CASSTHEPGQEGYTF.

The chain combines TRBV13 with TRBJ2-7; 8 bases are shared with TRBD1. Per germline, CDR1 PRHDT and CDR2 FYEKMQ (reference sequence). This CDR3 has 13 amino acids. V lost 5 bases to trimming and J lost 9 bases; unmatched junction nucleotides: 9. This chain's CDR3 is CASSPDRGHGQYF. The CDR3, as DNA: TGTGCCAGCAGCCCAGACAGGGGCCACGGGCAGTACTTC.

V usage is TRBV30 and J usage is TRBJ1-6; a weak D match, TRBD1 (6 bases). The CDR3 is 14 amino acids. Trimming took off 0 bases at V and 4 bases at J, with 7 bases between the two ends. In germline, CDR1 is GTSNPN, CDR2 SVGIG (reference sequence). CDR3 amino acids: CAWSVQGYNSPLHF. The CDR3 DNA reads as TGTGCCTGGAGTGTACAGGGATATAATTCACCCCTCCACTTT.

The CDR3 DNA sequence: TGTGCCAGAAGCGTCTCGGGGGGGCCCGGCACAGATACGCAGTATTTT. Amino acid sequence: CARSVSGGPGTDTQYF. The rearrangement joins TRBV5-3 to TRBJ2-3; 8 bases agree with TRBD2. TRBV5-3 is an open reading frame, and its role is uncertain. V was pared by 4 bases and J by 1 base, with 8 bases of the junction left unmatched. This CDR3 is 16 amino acids long.

The chain joins TRBV19 to TRBJ2-5; 7 bases agree with TRBD1. CDR1 and CDR2 from the germline V gene are LNHDA and SQIVND (reference sequence). V lost 4 bases and J lost 10; bases outside the gene matches: 9. The CDR3 loop spans 13 amino acids. The DNA for the CDR3 is TGTGCCAGTAGTACGTCCCGGGACAGTGGCCAGTACTTC. This translates into CASSTSRDSGQYF.

The chain is built from TRBV18 and TRBJ1-2; TRBD1 matches at 9 bases. From germline, CDR1 is KGHSH and CDR2 LQKENI. The CDR3 totals 18 residues. Unmatched junction bases numbered 12, after V lost 0 bases and J lost 4 bases. DNA for the CDR3: TGTGCCAGCTCACCACCGGCAGGGGGACAGGGCTCCGTCTATGGCTACACCTTC. Residues: CASSPPAGGQGSVYGYTF. The full variable domain, rest sourced from reference TRBV18 and TRBJ1-2, is NAGVMQNPRHLVRRRGQEARLRCSPMKGHSHVYWYRQLPEEGLKFMVYLQKENIIDESGMPKERFSAEFPKEGPSILRIQQVVRGDSAAYFCASSPPAGGQGSVYGYTFGSGTRLTVV.

The rearrangement joins TRBV4-1 to TRBJ1-5; D is perhaps TRBD1 (5 bases). The V and J ends lost 6 bases and 5 bases respectively, with 8 bases between them. The germline V gene encodes CDR1 MGHRA and CDR2 YSYEKL. This CDR3 has 12 residues. The DNA of the CDR3 is TGCGCCAGCAGTCGGGGGGATCAGCCCCAGCATTTT. Its translation is CASSRGDQPQHF.

The chain uses TRBV14 and TRBJ2-7, with 11 bases fitting TRBD1. With 2 bases clipped from V and 6 bases from J, the junction kept 6 bases outside the gene matches. The CDR3 extends over 15 amino acids. Germline CDR1 and CDR2: SGHDN and FVKESK. The CDR3 coding sequence is TGTGCCAGCAGCCAATTGGACAGGGGGCGCGGCGAGCAGTACTTC. Its translation is CASSQLDRGRGEQYF. Using reference TRBV14 and TRBJ2-7 for the parts outside the CDR3, the full variable domain is EAGVTQFPSHSVIEKGQTVTLRCDPISGHDNLYWYRRVMGKEIKFLLHFVKESKQDESGMPNNRFLAERTGGTYSTLKVQPAELEDSGVYFCASSQLDRGRGEQYFGPGTRLTVT.

CDR3 DNA sequence: TGTGCCAGCAGTGAAGCGCAGGTCGATGGCTACACCTTC. Translation gives CASSEAQVDGYTF. V gene TRBV2 combines with J gene TRBJ1-2; D is ambiguous. CDR1 SNHLY and CDR2 FYNNEI come from the germline V gene. This CDR3 contains 13 residues. V was clipped by 0 bases and J by 6 bases, with 8 bases between them.

The V and J genes are TRBV24-1 and TRBJ1-3; TRBD1 matches 9 bases. The CDR3 has 14 residues. The germline V gene encodes CDR1 KGHDR and CDR2 SFDVKD. Losses at the gene ends were 4 bases for V and 7 bases for J; bases not matched to a gene: 4. CDR3 in amino acids: CATSDHGTGNTIYF. Written as DNA, the CDR3 is TGTGCCACCAGTGACCATGGGACAGGGAACACCATATATTTT.

The chain is built from TRBV5-6 and TRBJ2-6; D remains ambiguous. CDR1 and CDR2 from the germline V gene are SGHDT and YYEEEE. V was clipped by 7 bases and J by 0 bases, with 8 bases between them. This CDR3 is 14 amino acids long. Here the CDR3 DNA reads TGTGCCAGCGCAAGCCGCTCTGGGGCCAACGTCCTGACTTTC. Translated, it gives CASASRSGANVLTF.

This chain connects TRBV27 to TRBJ2-1, with D perhaps matching TRBD2 (5 bases). CDR3 length: 13 residues. Trimming left V 3 bases short and J 9 bases short, with 12 bases between. Germline V gene lookup returns CDR1 MNHEY and CDR2 SMNVEV (reference sequence). The CDR3 sequence is CASSFHRGGEQFF. The CDR3 nucleotides read TGTGCCAGCAGTTTCCATCGGGGTGGTGAGCAGTTCTTC.

A remark on this clone: The junction differs from germline at one of its ends, possibly a read error. CDR3 DNA: TGCAGCGTTAAAGAAATGGGAGGCCACAATGAGCAGTTCTTC. This encodes CSVKEMGGHNEQFF. The chain is built from TRBV29-1 and TRBJ2-1; D is possibly TRBD2 (6 bases). This CDR3 comprises 14 residues. Germline V lookup: CDR1 SQVTM, CDR2 ANQGSEA.